Following are 24 T cell receptor beta chains from one sample sequenced in a study of OX40 agonist ivuxolimab in advanced cancers. Profiled with immunoSEQ multiplex PCR; TCRdb holds only in-frame clones, not every one. Seen here are 65,000 to 70,000 clones, around four fifths observed once, and the top ten hold approximately 2.1%. The starting material was CD4+ or CD8+ T cells sorted from blood, obtained in a trial of the OX40 agonist ivuxolimab. Every receptor here comes from an adult with an advanced solid tumor such as melanoma, head and neck, liver or kidney cancer.

This chain uses TRBV28 with TRBJ1-3; no reliable D call. The CDR3 sequence is 15 residues long. Germline CDR1 reads MDHEN; CDR2 reads SYDVKM. Between the trimmed V and J ends, which lost 3 bases and 0 bases, there was a span of 9 bases. The CDR3, as DNA: TGTGCCAGCAGTTTTAGGTCCATCTCTGGAAACACCATATATTTT. This encodes CASSFRSISGNTIYF.

The chain uses TRBV28 and TRBJ2-1, with D hard to call. This CDR3 is built from 14 residues. Looked up from germline, CDR1 is MDHEN and CDR2 is SYDVKM. V was clipped by 2 bases and J by 2 bases, with 7 bases between them. CDR3 coding DNA: TGTGCCAGCAGTTTAAGAGGAACCTACAATGAGCAGTTCTTC. This encodes CASSLRGTYNEQFF.

This chain links TRBV9 with TRBJ1-3; 7 nucleotides line up with TRBD1. V dropped 0 bases and J dropped 4; count of bases not matched to a gene: 10. This CDR3 is 17 amino acids long. Germline CDR1 reads SGDLS; CDR2 reads YYNGEE. The CDR3 DNA is TGTGCCAGCAGCGTAGGAATGAGGGGGCGTAAAGGAAACACCATATATTTT. It yields the protein CASSVGMRGRKGNTIYF. Using reference TRBV9 and TRBJ1-3 for the parts outside the CDR3, the full variable domain is DSGVTQTPKHLITATGQRVTLRCSPRSGDLSVYWYQQSLDQGLQFLIQYYNGEERAKGNILERFSAQQFPDLHSELNLSSLELGDSALYFCASSVGMRGRKGNTIYFGEGSWLTVV.

There are a few counts of this clone. This chain uses TRBV19 with TRBJ1-1; D may be TRBD1 (6 bases). This CDR3 comprises 15 residues. In germline, CDR1 is LNHDA, CDR2 SQIVND (reference sequence). V was pared by 2 bases and J by 0 bases, with 10 bases between. CDR3 bases: TGTGCCAGTAGTATAACAGGGACGATGAACACTGAAGCTTTCTTT. Amino acid sequence: CASSITGTMNTEAFF.

The chain is built from TRBV10-3 and TRBJ2-1, with a possible D match to TRBD2 (5 bases). This CDR3 spans 14 amino acids. V was shortened by 4 bases and J by 5 bases, with 12 bases between the two germline ends. From germline, CDR1 is ENHRY and CDR2 SYGVKD. CDR3 in amino acids: CAISGQDFNNEQFF. CDR3 in DNA: TGTGCCATCAGTGGGCAGGACTTTAACAATGAGCAGTTCTTC.

This clone was found once. J is TRBJ2-7 and V is TRBV7-9; D perhaps matches TRBD1 (5 bases). Trimming removed 0 bases at V and 0 bases at J, with 9 bases between. This CDR3 contains 15 residues. Germline V gene data show CDR1 as SEHNR and CDR2 as FQNEAQ (reference sequence). The CDR3 region has the DNA TGTGCCAGCAGCTTAGCGCAAGGGGTCTCCTACGAGCAGTACTTC. This codes for CASSLAQGVSYEQYF.

The chain has TRBV7-6 and TRBJ2-2, with TRBD1 matching over 10 bases. CDR1 and CDR2 from the germline V gene are SGHVS and FNYEAQ. The V segment lost 4 bases and the J segment 4 bases; nucleotides outside the gene matches: 3. This CDR3 spans 15 amino acids. CDR3 region: CASSSDRGRTGELFF. CDR3 DNA sequence: TGTGCCAGCAGCTCCGACAGGGGGCGCACCGGGGAGCTGTTTTTT.

This chain's CDR3 is CASRPSGSTDTQYF. In DNA form, the CDR3 reads TGTGCCAGCAGACCTAGCGGGAGCACAGATACGCAGTATTTT. The rearrangement uses TRBV2 and TRBJ2-3, with 8 bases lining up with TRBD2. V dropped 6 bases and J dropped 0; count of bases not matched to a gene: 2. The CDR3 has 14 residues. The germline V gene encodes CDR1 SNHLY and CDR2 FYNNEI.

This rearrangement joins TRBV4-2 to TRBJ1-5; no definite D call. This CDR3 has 16 amino acids. Trimming removed 0 bases at V and 6 bases at J, with 15 bases between. The germline V gene encodes CDR1 LGHNA and CDR2 YNFKEQ. CDR3 nucleotides: TGTGCCAGCAGCCAAGATCGGGCCAGCATCCGTCAGCCCCAGCATTTT. This translates into CASSQDRASIRQPQHF.

V gene TRBV7-3 combines with J gene TRBJ2-3, with no clear D. V shed 2 bases and J shed 0 bases, with 6 bases lying between them. Germline loops: CDR1 SGHTA, CDR2 FQGTGA. There are 14 residues in the CDR3. The CDR3 DNA sequence: TGTGCCAGCAGCTTAGCCCTGAGCACAGATACGCAGTATTTT. Translation: CASSLALSTDTQYF.

The J gene is TRBJ1-3, the V gene TRBV7-9; no definite D call. The CDR3 consists of 16 residues. Germline assignment: CDR1 SEHNR and CDR2 FQNEAQ (reference sequence). V was cut by 5 bases and J by 0 bases, with 14 bases left in between. CDR3 region: CASSPRSGPSGNTIYF. In DNA, the CDR3 is TGTGCCAGCAGCCCACGGTCTGGACCCTCTGGAAACACCATATATTTT.

The chain couples TRBV28 to TRBJ1-2; TRBD1 agrees at 7 bases. The CDR3 covers 15 residues. Germline V gene data show CDR1 as MDHEN and CDR2 as SYDVKM. V was clipped by 2 bases and J by 0 bases; unmatched bases: 3. In DNA, the CDR3 is TGTGCCAGCAGTTTACCGACAGGGACTAACTATGGCTACACCTTC. Translating it yields CASSLPTGTNYGYTF.

The DNA for the CDR3 is TGTGCCAGCAGCGAGGAGCGCGGTTCGGGTACGCAGTATTTT. It specifies CASSEERGSGTQYF. This rearrangement joins TRBV9 to TRBJ2-3; D not resolved. This CDR3 is built from 14 residues. Germline V gives CDR1 SGDLS, CDR2 YYNGEE. V was pared by 3 bases and J by 8 bases, with 16 bases between.

In its sample, this clone was seen a few times. V gene TRBV7-2 combines with J gene TRBJ2-7; the match to TRBD2 covers 7 bases. V dropped 3 bases and J dropped 2; count of bases not matched to a gene: 4. Germline V lookup: CDR1 SGHTA, CDR2 FQGNSA. This CDR3 spans 14 amino acids. The CDR3 loop reads CASSLGGLAYEQYF. In DNA form, the CDR3 reads TGTGCCAGCAGCTTGGGTGGACTAGCCTACGAGCAGTACTTC.

A few counts support this clone. The CDR3 DNA reads as TGTGCCTGGAGTCAGCGGACCGATCAGCCCCAGCATTTT. Protein: CAWSQRTDQPQHF. The chain carries TRBV30 and TRBJ1-5, with D unclear. Germline V CDR1 and CDR2: GTSNPN, SVGIG (reference sequence). The ends were cut back, 2 bases at V and 5 bases at J, with 10 bases in the middle. CDR3 length equals 13 residues.

The J gene is TRBJ2-1, the V gene TRBV5-1; 12 bases map to TRBD2. There are 16 residues in the CDR3. V trimming: 1 base; J trimming: 6 bases; junction bases outside the gene matches: 5. Germline V gives CDR1 SGHRS, CDR2 YFSETQ. The chain's CDR3 is CASSLSGTSGFNEQFF. CDR3 nucleotides: TGCGCCAGCAGCTTGAGTGGGACTAGCGGGTTCAATGAGCAGTTCTTC.

The genes are TRBV27 and TRBJ2-6; the D gene is possibly TRBD1 (6 bases). The germline CDR1 and CDR2 sequences are MNHEY and SMNVEV (reference sequence). This CDR3 has 16 amino acids. The V and J ends lost 6 bases and 0 bases respectively, with 12 bases between them. CDR3 loop: CASRTGTNSGANVLTF. For the CDR3, the DNA is TGTGCCAGCAGGACCGGGACAAACTCTGGGGCCAACGTCCTGACTTTC.

The CDR3 region is CASSDRQGEEKLFF. In DNA form, the CDR3 reads TGTGCCAGCAGCGACCGACAGGGTGAGGAAAAACTGTTTTTT. The V call is TRBV6-6, the J call TRBJ1-4; 7 bases are shared with TRBD1. J gave up 8 bases and V 6 bases, and 9 bases lay outside the gene matches. The V gene's germline CDR1 is MNHNY and CDR2 SVGAGI (reference sequence). The length of the CDR3 is 14 residues.

V is TRBV6-6 and J is TRBJ1-5, with D possibly being TRBD1 (5 bases). This CDR3 is built from 14 residues. CDR1 is MNHNY and CDR2 is SVGAGI in the germline V gene (reference sequence). The V gene lost 5 bases and the J gene lost 2 bases, with 10 bases spanning the gap. CDR3 region: CASSPQGGNQPQHF. CDR3 bases: TGTGCCAGCAGTCCTCAGGGAGGCAATCAGCCCCAGCATTTT.

The chain is built from TRBV7-2 and TRBJ1-2; TRBD1 aligns across 7 bases. Per the germline V gene, CDR1 is SGHTA and CDR2 is FQGNSA. The trim removed 6 bases at V and 2 bases at J, leaving 9 bases unmatched. This CDR3 region has 15 residues. CDR3 amino acids: CASSPTGVVNYGYTF. CDR3 nucleotide sequence: TGTGCCAGCAGTCCAACAGGGGTTGTAAACTATGGCTACACCTTC.

This clone was seen a single time. This chain uses TRBV5-4 with TRBJ1-3; no clear D gene. The CDR3 covers 13 residues. The germline V and J ends were trimmed by 1 base and 0 bases, with 2 bases remaining between them. The germline CDR1 and CDR2 sequences are SGHNT and YYREEE (reference sequence). The CDR3 is CASSLRSGNTIYF. The CDR3 DNA is TGTGCCAGCAGCTTGCGCTCTGGAAACACCATATATTTT.

V usage is TRBV6-5 and J usage is TRBJ2-1; TRBD2 aligns across 7 bases. Germline V gene lookup returns CDR1 MNHEY and CDR2 SVGAGI. The CDR3 is 15 residues long. Trimming took 6 bases from V and 0 from J; bases not matched to a gene: 5. Here the CDR3 DNA reads TGTGCCAGCAGCCTCGGGGGGTTCTCCTACAATGAGCAGTTCTTC. Its protein is CASSLGGFSYNEQFF.

V gene TRBV7-8 combines with J gene TRBJ2-7; 10 nucleotides match TRBD2. The CDR3 covers 18 residues. CDR1 and CDR2 from the germline V gene are SGHVS and FQNEAQ. The V and J ends lost 5 bases and 1 base, in that order; junction bases with no gene match: 14. The CDR3 reads CASSPGLAAIPPSYEQYF. In DNA, the CDR3 is TGTGCCAGCAGCCCTGGACTAGCGGCTATTCCCCCATCCTACGAGCAGTACTTC. Looking up the rest from reference TRBV7-8 and TRBJ2-7 gives the full variable domain: GAGVSQSPRYKVAKRGQDVALRCDPISGHVSLFWYQQALGQGPEFLTYFQNEAQLDKSGLPSDRFFAERPEGSVSTLKIQRTQQEDSAVYLCASSPGLAAIPPSYEQYFGPGTRLTVT.

The chain joins TRBV19 to TRBJ1-6, with TRBD1 matching 7 bases. The CDR3 totals 15 residues. Germline V lookup: CDR1 LNHDA, CDR2 SQIVND (reference sequence). The V segment lost 5 bases and the J segment 8 bases; nucleotides outside the gene matches: 9. CDR3 nucleotides: TGTGCCAGTAGTCCCGAACGGGACAGTTATTCACCCCTCCACTTT. Its translation is CASSPERDSYSPLHF.